Given below is one T cell receptor beta chain in context. The antigen is undetermined. Germline lookup yields CDR1 SGHTA and CDR2 FQGNSA. V gave up 6 bases and J gave up 3 bases, with 11 bases separating them. This CDR3 is built from 13 residues. The entry originates in a study of cytomegalovirus exposure and HLA in healthy donors. Study-wide context: A preliminary data release comprised 80 million to 95 million unique TCRs obtained from HLA-typed donors.

Study-wide findings and caveats: The study dropped some indistinguishable V segments, TRBV6-2 and TRBV6-3 among them. It was reported that TCR beta sequences correctly inferred the HLA-A and HLA-B alleles for most subjects. With later analysis, a missense DCLRE1C variant became linked to TCR beta V- and J-gene trimming.

Primers included in the PCR were 60 Vbeta and 13 Jbeta primers. Repertoires were generated with immunoSEQ multiplex PCR, while TCRdb's copy carries only in-frame clones and drops some. The table records over 110,000 clones, more than 60% of them present only once. This TCR derives from a woman between 45 and 60 years old in good health and CMV-seropositive. V gene TRBV7-2 combines with J gene TRBJ2-5; a weak D match, TRBD1 (6 bases). The material sequenced was PBMCs. The CDR3 nucleotides are TGTGCCAGCAGATCCGGGACAAAAGAGACCCAGTACTTC. Protein sequence: CASRSGTKETQYF.